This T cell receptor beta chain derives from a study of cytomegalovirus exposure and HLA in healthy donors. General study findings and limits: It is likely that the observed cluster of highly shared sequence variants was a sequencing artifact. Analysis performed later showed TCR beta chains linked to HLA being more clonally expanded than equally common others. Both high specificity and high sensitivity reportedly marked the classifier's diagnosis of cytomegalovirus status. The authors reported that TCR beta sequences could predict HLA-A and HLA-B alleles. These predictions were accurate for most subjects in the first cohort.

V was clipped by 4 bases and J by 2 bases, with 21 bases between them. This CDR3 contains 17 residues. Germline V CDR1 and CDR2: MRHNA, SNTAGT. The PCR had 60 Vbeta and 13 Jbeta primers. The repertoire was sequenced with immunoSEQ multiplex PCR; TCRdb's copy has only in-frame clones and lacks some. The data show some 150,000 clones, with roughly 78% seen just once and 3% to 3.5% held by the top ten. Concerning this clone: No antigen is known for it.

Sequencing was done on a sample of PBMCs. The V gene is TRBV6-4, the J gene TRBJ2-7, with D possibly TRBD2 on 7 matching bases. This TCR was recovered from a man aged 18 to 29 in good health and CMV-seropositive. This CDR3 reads CASSGGGTGTPTYEQYF. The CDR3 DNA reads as TGTGCCAGCAGTGGGGGGGGGACCGGGACACCTACCTACGAGCAGTACTTC.